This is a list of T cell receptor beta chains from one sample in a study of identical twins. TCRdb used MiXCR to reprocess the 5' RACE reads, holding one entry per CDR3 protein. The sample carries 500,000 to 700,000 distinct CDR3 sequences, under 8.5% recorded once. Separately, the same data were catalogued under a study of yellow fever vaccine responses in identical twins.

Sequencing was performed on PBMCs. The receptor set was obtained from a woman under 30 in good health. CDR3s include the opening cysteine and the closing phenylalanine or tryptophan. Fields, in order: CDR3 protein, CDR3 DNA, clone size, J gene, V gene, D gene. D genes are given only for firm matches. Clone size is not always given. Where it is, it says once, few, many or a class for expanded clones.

CASSYSVQTWSSYNEQFF | TGTGCCAGCAGTTACTCGGTCCAGACCTGGAGCTCCTACAATGAGCAGTTCTTC | few | TRBJ2-1 | TRBV6-5 | .
CASKGPVNTEAFF | TGTGCCAGCAAGGGTCCGGTGAACACTGAAGCTTTCTTT | . | TRBJ1-1 | TRBV2 | .
CASSQGGKGAQETQYF | TGTGCCAGCAGCCAAGGGGGGAAAGGGGCCCAAGAGACCCAGTACTTC | few | TRBJ2-5 | TRBV4-2 | .
CASSYRTGWNTGELFF | TGTGCCAGCAGCTATCGGACAGGGTGGAACACCGGGGAGCTGTTTTTT | few | TRBJ2-2 | TRBV12-3/TRBV12-4 | TRBD1
CASSGGALAGVHNYNEQFF | TGCGCCAGCAGCGGGGGGGCGCTAGCGGGAGTCCATAACTACAATGAGCAGTTCTTC | few | TRBJ2-1 | TRBV5-1 | TRBD2
CATSRLRDRAQPQHF | TGTGCCACCAGCCGACTCCGGGACAGGGCTCAGCCCCAGCATTTT | . | TRBJ1-5 | TRBV15 | TRBD1
CATSPSGTPVELFF | TGTGCCACCAGCCCTTCGGGGACTCCCGTGGAGCTGTTTTTT | few | TRBJ2-2 | TRBV24-1 | .
CASSFFSGTYSGANVLTF | TGTGCCAGCAGCTTTTTCTCCGGGACCTACTCTGGGGCCAACGTCCTGACTTTC | . | TRBJ2-6 | TRBV5-5 | .
CASSFKPARDIYNEQFF | TGTGCCAGCAGTTTTAAGCCAGCCCGGGATATCTACAATGAGCAGTTCTTC | . | TRBJ2-1 | TRBV27 | .
CASSLRGQKNIQYF | TGCGCCAGCAGCCTCCGGGGCCAAAAAAACATTCAGTACTTC | many | TRBJ2-4 | TRBV5-1 | .
CASSQEWGSYPLETQYF | TGTGCCAGCAGCCAAGAATGGGGTAGTTACCCCCTGGAGACCCAGTACTTC | many | TRBJ2-5 | TRBV4-2 | .
CASSPNLDSTEAFF | TGCGCCAGCAGTCCAAACCTGGACAGTACTGAAGCTTTCTTT | few | TRBJ1-1 | TRBV10-1 | .
CAISGGSNQPQHF | TGTGCCATCAGTGGTGGGAGCAATCAGCCCCAGCATTTT | few | TRBJ1-5 | TRBV10-3 | .
CAISRGEGNEQFF | TGTGCCATCAGCAGAGGGGAGGGCAATGAGCAGTTCTTC | . | TRBJ2-1 | TRBV10-3 | TRBD2
CASSFGSGTSNQPQHF | TGTGCCAGCAGTTTTGGGTCGGGGACCAGCAATCAGCCCCAGCATTTT | many | TRBJ1-5 | TRBV12-3/TRBV12-4 | .
CASSLGPRVHEQYF | TGTGCCAGCAGCTTAGGCCCCAGGGTCCACGAGCAGTACTTC | . | TRBJ2-7 | TRBV7-8 | .
CSVEARGRVETQYF | TGCAGCGTTGAAGCTCGGGGGCGGGTAGAGACCCAGTACTTC | few | TRBJ2-5 | TRBV29-1 | .
CASSDSENDEQFF | TGTGCCAGCAGTGACTCAGAAAACGATGAGCAGTTCTTC | many | TRBJ2-1 | TRBV6-4 | .
CASTLQGVNYGYTF | TGTGCCAGCACCCTTCAGGGGGTGAACTATGGCTACACCTTC | many | TRBJ1-2 | TRBV7-9 | TRBD1
CSVVVGLQRFEQFF | TGCAGCGTTGTAGTGGGCCTTCAACGATTCGAGCAGTTCTTC | . | TRBJ2-1 | TRBV29-1 | .
CASSYSVYIGEYTDTQYF | TGTGCCAGCAGTTACTCGGTTTATATCGGGGAATACACAGATACGCAGTATTTT | few | TRBJ2-3 | TRBV6-5 | .
CASSVGTGNAEAFF | TGCGCCAGCAGCGTCGGGACAGGGAATGCTGAAGCTTTCTTT | . | TRBJ1-1 | TRBV5-1 | TRBD1
CSVEDPGTVLTF | TGCAGCGTTGAAGACCCCGGGACAGTCCTGACTTTC | many | TRBJ2-6 | TRBV29-1 | .
CASSSDGSRGTEAFF | TGTGCCAGCAGCTCAGACGGGTCCCGGGGTACTGAAGCTTTCTTT | few | TRBJ1-1 | TRBV3-1 | .
CASSARDRYTGELFF | TGCGCCAGCAGCGCCCGGGACAGGTACACCGGGGAGCTGTTTTTT | . | TRBJ2-2 | TRBV5-1 | TRBD1
CASSVQTGGLWNEQFF | TGTGCCAGCAGTGTACAAACAGGGGGATTATGGAATGAGCAGTTCTTC | few | TRBJ2-1 | TRBV6-1 | TRBD1